A selection of T cell receptor beta chains follows, all from one sample in a study of early T cells in non-severe SARS-CoV-2 infection. TCRdb called the 5' RACE reads again in MiXCR, with one record for every CDR3 protein. The sample consists of 75,000 or so distinct CDR3 sequences, 13% to 15% of them appearing once. Sequenced sample: whole blood. These receptors originate from an adult who was a healthcare worker with PCR-confirmed SARS-CoV-2 infection or an uninfected control (not recorded which). CDR3s include the opening cysteine and the closing phenylalanine or tryptophan. The D gene is left open where the match is weak. Clone size appears in some rows only: once, few, many, or a class for an expanded clone.

TRBJ1-2,TRBV2,TRBD1,.,CASSPEQGASYGYTF,TGTGCCAGCAGTCCTGAACAGGGGGCGAGCTATGGCTACACCTTC
TRBJ1-6,TRBV2,.,many,CASTPNSPLHF,TGTGCCAGCACTCCTAATTCACCCCTCCACTTT
TRBJ2-7,TRBV11-2,.,few,CASSFYEGTLYEQYF,TGTGCCAGCAGCTTCTATGAGGGGACCCTGTACGAGCAGTACTTC
TRBJ1-6,TRBV10-2,.,once,CASSPRDLGSPLHF,TGCGCCAGCAGTCCTAGGGACTTGGGATCACCCCTCCACTTT
TRBJ1-1,TRBV12-3/TRBV12-4,TRBD1,medium-sized,CASSFWTGGTEAFF,TGTGCCAGCAGTTTTTGGACAGGGGGCACTGAAGCTTTCTTT
TRBJ2-5,TRBV13,TRBD1,.,CASSRGDRGTQETQYF,TGTGCCAGCAGCCGAGGGGACAGGGGGACGCAAGAGACCCAGTACTTC
TRBJ2-7,TRBV12-3/TRBV12-4,.,once,CASSLGIFAYEQYF,TGTGCCAGCAGTTTAGGCATATTCGCCTACGAGCAGTACTTC
TRBJ2-3,TRBV7-2,.,many,CASSFVGESTDTQYF,TGTGCCAGCAGCTTCGTGGGGGAAAGCACAGATACGCAGTATTTT
TRBJ2-1,TRBV20-1,TRBD1,.,CSAYFGAGGLNEQFF,TGCAGTGCGTATTTCGGAGCAGGGGGCTTGAATGAGCAGTTCTTC
TRBJ1-2,TRBV29-1,.,.,CSVGTSPIHGYTF,TGCAGCGTTGGGACGAGCCCCATCCATGGCTACACCTTC
TRBJ2-7,TRBV5-1,.,.,CASSLGRQGISEQYF,TGCGCCAGCAGCTTGGGGCGGCAGGGAATCTCCGAGCAGTACTTC
TRBJ1-5,TRBV6-2/TRBV6-3,TRBD1,few,CASSPGTGINQPQHF,TGTGCCAGCAGCCCCGGGACAGGGATCAATCAGCCCCAGCATTTT